These 30 T cell receptor beta chains were all obtained from the same sample, sequenced in a study of control samples from healthy donors and cancer patients. Only in-frame clones appear in the TCRdb table, and some are missing; sequencing was by immunoSEQ multiplex PCR. Among about 95,000 clones listed, approximately 86% were seen once. The specimen sequenced was blood. All receptors come from a man between 25 and 39 years old in good health.

The rearrangement joins TRBV15 to TRBJ2-1; D remains unclear. The V end was cut by 5 bases, the J end by 4 bases, with 15 bases between. The germline gives CDR1 LNHNV, CDR2 YYDKDF (reference sequence). This CDR3 contains 15 residues. CDR3: CATSAWTPNYNEQFF. The CDR3 nucleotides are TGTGCCACCAGCGCGTGGACGCCGAATTACAATGAGCAGTTCTTC.

The genes are TRBV27 and TRBJ1-2; a possible D gene is TRBD1 (6 bases). Germline CDR1 and CDR2: MNHEY and SMNVEV (reference sequence). The CDR3 runs 14 residues. With 4 bases removed from V and 3 bases from J, the gap between germline ends came to 12 bases. Here the CDR3 reads CASSSHRVDYGYTF. Written as DNA, the CDR3 is TGTGCCAGCAGTTCCCACAGGGTGGACTATGGCTACACCTTC.

The chain links TRBV30 to TRBJ2-2; D call uncertain. V was shortened by 6 bases and J by 4 bases, with 12 bases between the two germline ends. The CDR3 length is 13 residues. Per germline, CDR1 GTSNPN and CDR2 SVGIG (reference sequence). The CDR3 coding sequence is TGTGCCTGCGTAACCCCAGGCACCGGGGAGCTGTTTTTT. Translated: CACVTPGTGELFF.

The chain couples TRBV30 to TRBJ1-2; possibly TRBD1 for D (6 bases). This CDR3 region has 15 residues. V lost 2 bases, J lost 8 bases, and 21 bases lay in between. Germline V gives CDR1 GTSNPN, CDR2 SVGIG (reference sequence). CDR3 in amino acids: CAWSLNPRGSQGYTF. The CDR3 coding sequence is TGTGCCTGGAGTCTAAACCCCAGGGGAAGCCAAGGCTACACCTTC. Full variable domain (rest looked up from reference TRBV30 and TRBJ1-2): SQTIHQWPATLVQPVGSPLSLECTVEGTSNPNLYWYRQAAGRGLQLLFYSVGIGQISSEVPQNLSASRPQDRQFILSSKKLLLSDSGFYLCAWSLNPRGSQGYTFGSGTRLTVV.

The chain recombines TRBV5-1 with TRBJ2-7; 7 bases align to TRBD1. CDR1 is SGHRS and CDR2 is YFSETQ in the germline V gene. The CDR3 has 14 amino acids. J gave up 6 bases and V 4 bases, and 10 bases lay outside the gene matches. The CDR3 DNA is TGCGCCAGCAGCCTCCGGGACAGTAGTCGCGAGCAGTACTTC. It translates to CASSLRDSSREQYF.

This sequence joins TRBV27 and TRBJ2-1, with D perhaps matching TRBD1 (6 bases). The CDR3 has 15 residues. Trimming stripped 4 bases from V and 0 bases from J, with 10 bases between. CDR1 is MNHEY and CDR2 is SMNVEV in the germline V gene (reference sequence). CDR3 DNA: TGTGCCAGCAGTTCCCAGGGGTACTCCTACAATGAGCAGTTCTTC. Translating it yields CASSSQGYSYNEQFF.

V gene TRBV23-1 combines with J gene TRBJ2-7; D gene ambiguous. TRBV23-1 is assigned to the ORF class and has an uncertain function. V was shortened by 4 bases and J by 6 bases, with 7 bases between the two germline ends. This CDR3 region has 11 residues. The CDR3, as DNA: TGCGCCAGCAGTCGTTGTGTCGAGCAGTACTTC. This encodes CASSRCVEQYF.

The gene calls are TRBV9 and TRBJ2-3; 10 positions match TRBD2. CDR3 length: 18 residues. J was trimmed by 4 bases and V by 0 bases; bases with no gene match: 11. Germline CDR1 SGDLS, CDR2 YYNGEE. DNA for the CDR3: TGTGCCAGCAGCGTAGGGGGGACAGGAGCGGGAGGGTCAGATACGCAGTATTTT. The encoded protein is CASSVGGTGAGGSDTQYF.

Judged by abundance, this clone is medium-sized. The chain is built from TRBV9 and TRBJ1-1; D gene unclear. Between the trimmed V and J ends, which lost 10 bases and 1 base, there was a span of 20 bases. The CDR3 is 15 amino acids. Germline CDR1 and CDR2: SGDLS and YYNGEE. CDR3 nucleotides: TGTGCCCTCGATTTCAAATGGACGGCGAACACTGAAGCTTTCTTT. The encoded protein is CALDFKWTANTEAFF.

This chain uses TRBV27 with TRBJ1-5, with D possibly matching TRBD1 (5 bases). The CDR3 has 15 residues. Trimming removed 2 bases from V and 4 bases from J, with 12 bases in between. CDR1 is MNHEY and CDR2 is SMNVEV in the germline V gene (reference sequence). The CDR3 region has the DNA TGTGCCAGCAGTTTAGGTCAGGGCTTGAATCAGCCCCAGCATTTT. Its translation is CASSLGQGLNQPQHF.

The gene calls are TRBV18 and TRBJ1-3, with D unclear. The germline gives CDR1 KGHSH, CDR2 LQKENI. The CDR3 has 12 amino acids. V dropped 2 bases and J dropped 3 bases, with 2 bases sitting between them. The CDR3 here is CASSPGGNTIYF. CDR3 DNA: TGTGCCAGCTCACCAGGTGGAAACACCATATATTTT.

The chain links TRBV7-2 to TRBJ2-3, with 7 bases that match TRBD2. This CDR3 is built from 12 residues. CDR1 is SGHTA, CDR2 FQGNSA, per germline. V dropped 3 bases and J dropped 10; count of bases not matched to a gene: 4. The CDR3 spells CASSFLSGPQYF. As DNA, the CDR3 is TGTGCCAGCAGCTTCCTTAGCGGGCCGCAGTATTTT. The full variable domain, rest sourced from reference TRBV7-2 and TRBJ2-3, is GAGVSQSPSNKVTEKGKDVELRCDPISGHTALYWYRQSLGQGLEFLIYFQGNSAPDKSGLPSDRFSAERTGGSVSTLTIQRTQQEDSAVYLCASSFLSGPQYFGPGTRLTVL.

Within the sample, this clone is medium-sized. The chain joins TRBV18 to TRBJ1-1; TRBD1 matches at 7 bases. The length of the CDR3 is 18 residues. Trimming took 1 base from V and 3 from J; bases not matched to a gene: 14. Germline V gives CDR1 KGHSH, CDR2 LQKENI. The CDR3 here is CASSPQGQKLVGHTEAFF. The CDR3 nucleotides read TGTGCCAGCTCACCACAGGGACAGAAGCTCGTGGGGCACACTGAAGCTTTCTTT.

V and J are TRBV6-5 and TRBJ2-3, with 10 bases identical to TRBD2. Germline CDR1 is MNHEY and CDR2 is SVGAGI. The junction had 5 bases not matched to a gene; V was cut back by 7 bases and J by 1 base. The CDR3 is 15 residues long. The CDR3 nucleotides are TGTGCCAGCAACCCAACTAGCGGGGGCACAGATACGCAGTATTTT. This sequence encodes CASNPTSGGTDTQYF.

In DNA form, the CDR3 reads TGTGCCAGCAGCTTGCAGGGGATAGAAAAACTGTTTTTT. Amino acid sequence: CASSLQGIEKLFF. The chain employs TRBV5-4 and TRBJ1-4, with D maybe TRBD1 (6 bases). The V and J ends lost 1 base and 8 bases respectively, with 9 bases between them. This CDR3 is 13 amino acids long. Germline V gene data show CDR1 as SGHNT and CDR2 as YYREEE (reference sequence).

The V and J genes are TRBV6-4 and TRBJ1-1; a possible D gene is TRBD1 (5 bases). CDR1 and CDR2 (germline): MRHNA, SNTAGT. The CDR3 has 13 residues. The ends were cut back, 8 bases at V and 9 bases at J, with 19 bases in the middle. CDR3 in amino acids: CASSATGPLKAFF. CDR3 coding DNA: TGTGCCAGCTCTGCGACGGGACCCCTAAAAGCTTTCTTT.

The chain joins TRBV11-2 to TRBJ1-1, with a weak D call TRBD1 (6 bases). The CDR3 covers 12 residues. The germline V and J ends were trimmed by 3 bases and 6 bases, with 8 bases remaining between them. Per germline, CDR1 SGHAT and CDR2 FQNNGV. The CDR3, as DNA: TGTGCCAGCAGCTTCACAGGGTCTGAAGCTTTCTTT. It yields the protein CASSFTGSEAFF.

The chain uses TRBV6-5 and TRBJ1-3; 11 bases map to TRBD1. Germline V lookup: CDR1 MNHEY, CDR2 SVGAGI. The CDR3 sequence is 15 residues long. Trimming at V came to 6 bases and at J to 2 bases, leaving 3 bases not matched to a gene. Here the CDR3 DNA reads TGTGCCAGCAGACGGGACAGGGGGGCTGGAAACACCATATATTTT. It yields the protein CASRRDRGAGNTIYF.

The chain employs TRBV4-2 and TRBJ1-4, with D possibly matching TRBD1 (5 bases). Germline V lookup: CDR1 LGHNA, CDR2 YNFKEQ. The CDR3 consists of 17 residues. Trimming removed 1 base at V and 2 bases at J, with 14 bases between. CDR3 DNA: TGTGCCAGCAGCCAAGGGAGGGACCCCGGGACTAATGAAAAACTGTTTTTT. It codes for CASSQGRDPGTNEKLFF.

The chain carries TRBV6-5 and TRBJ2-7; the D gene is possibly TRBD2 (7 bases). The CDR3 contains 16 residues. Germline values: CDR1 MNHEY, CDR2 SVGAGI. V was clipped by 2 bases and J by 1 base, with 15 bases between them. The CDR3 protein is CASSYGGGGLSYEQYF. In DNA form, the CDR3 reads TGTGCCAGCAGTTACGGAGGGGGGGGCCTTTCCTACGAGCAGTACTTC.

The CDR3, as DNA: TGCAGCGTTGATGGGCAGACTAGCGGGTCCACCACAGATACGCAGTATTTT. Its protein is CSVDGQTSGSTTDTQYF. The chain joins TRBV29-1 to TRBJ2-3; TRBD2 agrees at 10 bases. Germline V gene data show CDR1 as SQVTM and CDR2 as ANQGSEA. This CDR3 has 17 amino acids. V lost 3 bases and J lost 2; bases outside the gene matches: 11.

The chain carries TRBV20-1 and TRBJ1-1; D not resolved. The CDR3 extends over 11 amino acids. Trimming shortened V by 2 bases and J by 3 bases, and 4 bases separated the two germline ends. Looked up from germline, CDR1 is DFQATT and CDR2 is SNEGSKA (reference sequence). The CDR3 DNA reads TGCAGTGCTAGATGGGACACTGAAGCTTTCTTT. Its translation is CSARWDTEAFF.

The chain is built from TRBV4-1 and TRBJ2-1; TRBD2 might be the D (6 bases). This CDR3 has 15 residues. Deletions cut 0 bases from V and 3 bases from J, with 9 bases between. Germline assignment: CDR1 MGHRA and CDR2 YSYEKL. CDR3 bases: TGCGCCAGCAGCCAAGAGCCGGGGGACTACAATGAGCAGTTCTTC. It specifies CASSQEPGDYNEQFF.

The rearrangement uses TRBV6-5 and TRBJ1-2; D ambiguous. Germline CDR1 and CDR2: MNHEY and SVGAGI. V lost 7 bases and J 6 bases, leaving 15 bases between the germline ends. The CDR3 runs to 13 residues. The CDR3 sequence is CASTSSTGNGYTF. The CDR3 region has the DNA TGTGCCAGCACATCATCAACGGGGAATGGCTACACCTTC.

The chain joins TRBV5-4 to TRBJ2-3, with a weak D call TRBD2 (5 bases). Trimming stripped 4 bases from V and 2 bases from J, with 11 bases between. Germline loops: CDR1 SGHNT, CDR2 YYREEE (reference sequence). This CDR3 is built from 14 residues. The DNA for the CDR3 is TGTGCCAGCAGCCGCGGACTGTCCACAGATACGCAGTATTTT. Translated, it gives CASSRGLSTDTQYF. Combining the CDR3 with reference TRBV5-4 and TRBJ2-3 gives the whole variable domain ETGVTQSPTHLIKTRGQQVTLRCSSQSGHNTVSWYQQALGQGPQFIFQYYREEENGRGNFPPRFSGLQFPNYSSELNVNALELDDSALYLCASSRGLSTDTQYFGPGTRLTVL.

The chain uses TRBV12-3 or TRBV12-4 and TRBJ2-2; D gene unclear. Trimming removed 3 bases from V and 4 bases from J, with 6 bases in between. The CDR3 covers 13 residues. CDR3 bases: TGTGCCAGCAGTTTTGCGGCCACCGGGGAGCTGTTTTTT. Protein sequence: CASSFAATGELFF.

The rearrangement links TRBV6-6 to TRBJ1-1, with TRBD1 identical over 7 bases. After removal of 6 bases from V and 0 bases from J, the junction contained 7 bases not matched to a gene. CDR3 length: 15 amino acids. Germline assignment: CDR1 MNHNY and CDR2 SVGAGI (reference sequence). The CDR3 bases are TGTGCCAGCAGGGATCGACAGGGCTTGAACACTGAAGCTTTCTTT. Translating it yields CASRDRQGLNTEAFF.

The chain recombines TRBV7-2 with TRBJ2-3; 14 nucleotides line up with TRBD2. The CDR3 extends over 14 amino acids. Germline CDR1 and CDR2: SGHTA and FQGNSA. V was pared by 5 bases and J by 12 bases, with 7 bases of the junction left unmatched. This chain's CDR3 is CASSLLGLAGGQYF. The CDR3 DNA follows: TGTGCCAGCAGCCTACTAGGACTAGCGGGGGGTCAGTATTTT.

The chain joins TRBV9 to TRBJ1-2; D is perhaps TRBD1 (6 bases). The length of the CDR3 is 14 residues. The V and J ends lost 6 bases and 5 bases respectively, with 17 bases between them. The V gene's germline CDR1 is SGDLS and CDR2 YYNGEE. CDR3 protein: CASNPQGGGYGYTF. In nucleotides, the CDR3 is TGTGCCAGCAACCCCCAAGGGGGAGGGTATGGCTACACCTTC.

The chain carries TRBV6-6 and TRBJ1-1; 7 bases agree with TRBD1. CDR3 length equals 16 residues. Per germline, CDR1 MNHNY and CDR2 SVGAGI (reference sequence). V dropped 2 bases and J dropped 0; count of bases not matched to a gene: 6. The CDR3: CASSYKAGGLNTEAFF. The CDR3 bases are TGTGCCAGCAGTTACAAGGCAGGGGGATTGAACACTGAAGCTTTCTTT.